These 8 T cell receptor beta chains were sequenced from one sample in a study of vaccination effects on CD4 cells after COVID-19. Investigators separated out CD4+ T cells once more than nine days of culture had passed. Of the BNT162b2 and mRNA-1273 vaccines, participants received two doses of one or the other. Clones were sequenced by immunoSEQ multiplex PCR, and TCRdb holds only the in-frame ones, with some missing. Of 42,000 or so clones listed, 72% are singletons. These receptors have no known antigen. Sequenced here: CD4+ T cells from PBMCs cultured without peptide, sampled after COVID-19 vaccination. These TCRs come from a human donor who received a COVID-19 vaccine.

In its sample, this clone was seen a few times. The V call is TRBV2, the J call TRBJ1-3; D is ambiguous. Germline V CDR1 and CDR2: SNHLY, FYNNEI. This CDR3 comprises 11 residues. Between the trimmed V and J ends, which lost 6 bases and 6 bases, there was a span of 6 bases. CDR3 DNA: TGTGCCAGCAGACCAGAAAACACCATATATTTT. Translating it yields CASRPENTIYF.

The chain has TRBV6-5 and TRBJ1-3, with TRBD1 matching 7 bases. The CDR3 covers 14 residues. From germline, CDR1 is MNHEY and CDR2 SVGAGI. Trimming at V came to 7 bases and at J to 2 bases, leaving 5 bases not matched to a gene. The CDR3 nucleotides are TGTGCCAGCAAAAGGGGGCTCGCTGGAAACACCATATATTTT. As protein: CASKRGLAGNTIYF.

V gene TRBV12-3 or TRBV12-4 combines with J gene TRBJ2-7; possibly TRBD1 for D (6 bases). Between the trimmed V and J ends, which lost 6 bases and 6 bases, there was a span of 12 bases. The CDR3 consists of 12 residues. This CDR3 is CASRLDSSEQYF. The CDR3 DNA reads TGTGCCAGCAGACTGGACAGCTCCGAGCAGTACTTC.

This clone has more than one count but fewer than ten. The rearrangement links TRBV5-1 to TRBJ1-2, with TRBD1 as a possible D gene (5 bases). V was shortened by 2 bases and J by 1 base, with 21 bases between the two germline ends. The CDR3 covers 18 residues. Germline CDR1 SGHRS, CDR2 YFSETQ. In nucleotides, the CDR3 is TGCGCCAGCAGCTTAACAGAGCAGGGTCGAGGGCTTAACTATGGCTACACCTTC. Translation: CASSLTEQGRGLNYGYTF.

The CDR3 protein is CASSEVGVNNQPQHF. CDR3 nucleotide sequence: TGTGCCAGCAGTGAAGTAGGGGTCAACAATCAGCCCCAGCATTTT. The V and J genes are TRBV6-1 and TRBJ1-5; a weak D match, TRBD1 (5 bases). The CDR3 is 15 residues long. Germline values: CDR1 MNHNS, CDR2 SASEGT. V was pared by 1 base and J by 3 bases, with 10 bases between.

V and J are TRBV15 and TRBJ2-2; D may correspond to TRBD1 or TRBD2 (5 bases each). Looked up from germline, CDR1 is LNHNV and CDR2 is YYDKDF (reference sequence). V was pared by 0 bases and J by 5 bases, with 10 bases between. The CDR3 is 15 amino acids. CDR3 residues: CATSRDLGRTGELFF. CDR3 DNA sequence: TGTGCCACCAGCAGAGATCTGGGACGGACCGGGGAGCTGTTTTTT.

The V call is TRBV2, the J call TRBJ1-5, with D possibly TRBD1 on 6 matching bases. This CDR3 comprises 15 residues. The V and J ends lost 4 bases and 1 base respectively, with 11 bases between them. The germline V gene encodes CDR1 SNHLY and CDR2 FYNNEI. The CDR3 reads CASSVQGGSNQPQHF. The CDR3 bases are TGTGCCAGCAGTGTACAGGGAGGAAGCAATCAGCCCCAGCATTTT.

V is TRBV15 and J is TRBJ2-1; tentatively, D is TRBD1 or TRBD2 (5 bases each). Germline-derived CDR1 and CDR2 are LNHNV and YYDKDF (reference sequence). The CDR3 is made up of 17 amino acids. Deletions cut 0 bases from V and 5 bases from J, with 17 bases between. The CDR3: CATSRDLGTELNNEQFF. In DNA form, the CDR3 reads TGTGCCACCAGCAGAGATCTAGGGACGGAGCTCAACAATGAGCAGTTCTTC.